This TCR beta chain originates from a study of T cells in Graves' hyperthyroidism and ophthalmopathy. Amplification yielded TCR beta CDR3 regions, with RNA transcripts as the source. Carried out on the TCR CDR3, a first-round RT-PCR used the HTBI primer set. TCRdb re-called the multiplex PCR reads through MiXCR, storing one row per CDR3 protein. The table has around 700,000 distinct CDR3 sequences, 18% seen once. V gave up 2 bases and J gave up 6 bases, with 20 bases separating them. The CDR3 consists of 16 residues. Looked up from germline, CDR1 is DFQATT and CDR2 is SNEGSKA (reference sequence). Sequenced input: blood. The chain joins TRBV20-1 to TRBJ2-1, with D maybe TRBD1 (7 bases). The TCR sequence derives from a woman in her forties or fifties with Graves' hyperthyroidism that later progressed to Graves' ophthalmopathy. As DNA, the CDR3 is TGCAGTGCTAGATCTCCGGGCGGGGCAGGGGGCAATGAGCAGTTCTTC. It encodes CSARSPGGAGGNEQFF.